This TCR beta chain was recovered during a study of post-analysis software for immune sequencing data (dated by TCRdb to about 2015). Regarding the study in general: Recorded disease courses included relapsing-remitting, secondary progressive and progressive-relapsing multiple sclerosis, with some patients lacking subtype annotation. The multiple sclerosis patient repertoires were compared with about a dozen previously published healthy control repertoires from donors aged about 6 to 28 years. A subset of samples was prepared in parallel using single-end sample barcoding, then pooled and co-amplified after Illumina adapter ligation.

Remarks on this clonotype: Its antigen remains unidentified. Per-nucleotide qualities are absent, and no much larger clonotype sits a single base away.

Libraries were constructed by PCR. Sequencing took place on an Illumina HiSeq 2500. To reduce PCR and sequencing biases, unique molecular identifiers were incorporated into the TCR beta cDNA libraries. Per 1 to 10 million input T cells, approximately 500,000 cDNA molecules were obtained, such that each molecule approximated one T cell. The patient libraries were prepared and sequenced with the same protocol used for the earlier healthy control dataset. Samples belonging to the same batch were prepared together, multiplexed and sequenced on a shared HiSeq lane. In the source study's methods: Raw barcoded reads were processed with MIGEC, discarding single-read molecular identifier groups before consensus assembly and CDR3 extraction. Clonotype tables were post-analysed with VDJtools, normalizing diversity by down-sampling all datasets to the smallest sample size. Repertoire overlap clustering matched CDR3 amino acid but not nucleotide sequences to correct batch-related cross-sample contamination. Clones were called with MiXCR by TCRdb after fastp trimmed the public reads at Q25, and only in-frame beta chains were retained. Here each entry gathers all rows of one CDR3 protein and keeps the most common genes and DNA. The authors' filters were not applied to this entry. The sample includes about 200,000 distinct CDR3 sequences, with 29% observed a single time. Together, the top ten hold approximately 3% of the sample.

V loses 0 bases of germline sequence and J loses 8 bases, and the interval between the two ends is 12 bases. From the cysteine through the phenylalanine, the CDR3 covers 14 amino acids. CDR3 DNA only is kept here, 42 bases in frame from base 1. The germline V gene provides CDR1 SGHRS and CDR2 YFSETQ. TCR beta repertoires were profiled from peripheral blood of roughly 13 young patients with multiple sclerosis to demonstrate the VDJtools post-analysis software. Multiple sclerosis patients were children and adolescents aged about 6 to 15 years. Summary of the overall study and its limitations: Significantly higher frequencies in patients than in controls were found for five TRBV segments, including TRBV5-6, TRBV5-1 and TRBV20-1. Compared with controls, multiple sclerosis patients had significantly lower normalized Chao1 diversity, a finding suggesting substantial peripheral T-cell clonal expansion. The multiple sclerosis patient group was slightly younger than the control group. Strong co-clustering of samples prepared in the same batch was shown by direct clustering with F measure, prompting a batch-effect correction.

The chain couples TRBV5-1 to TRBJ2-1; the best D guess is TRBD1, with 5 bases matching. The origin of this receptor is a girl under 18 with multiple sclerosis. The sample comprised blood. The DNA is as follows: TGCGCCAGCAGCTTGGAGCAGGGAATGCATGAGCAGTTCTTC. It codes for CASSLEQGMHEQFF.